Presented here are 27 T cell receptor beta chains from one specimen sequenced in a study of blood T cell repertoires in COVID-19. Libraries were prepared by immunoSEQ multiplex PCR; TCRdb keeps only in-frame clonotypes and omits some of them. The table lists about 130,000 clones, 84% of them singletons. Material for sequencing was peripheral blood. Every receptor here comes from a human donor in a cohort sampled during active COVID-19.

The rearrangement uses TRBV5-6 and TRBJ2-5; 9 positions agree with TRBD2. CDR3 length: 18 residues. After removal of 3 bases from V and 5 bases from J, the junction contained 17 bases not matched to a gene. Germline CDR1 reads SGHDT; CDR2 reads YYEEEE. The CDR3 reads CASSSLRPAGGQRETQYF. DNA of the CDR3: TGTGCCAGCAGCTCGTTGAGGCCAGCGGGGGGCCAGCGGGAGACCCAGTACTTC.

V usage is TRBV6-1 and J usage is TRBJ1-2; 9 bases are shared with TRBD1. Germline values: CDR1 MNHNS, CDR2 SASEGT. The CDR3 contains 18 residues. Unmatched junction bases numbered 14, after V lost 2 bases and J lost 4 bases. This CDR3 reads CASSEKTGTGIYGYGYTF. CDR3 DNA sequence: TGTGCCAGCAGTGAAAAGACCGGGACAGGGATCTACGGCTATGGCTACACCTTC.

The chain couples TRBV5-1 to TRBJ1-6; tentatively, D is TRBD1 (5 bases). This CDR3 has 17 residues. V dropped 2 bases and J dropped 7 bases, with 19 bases sitting between them. Germline V gene sequence: CDR1 SGHRS, CDR2 YFSETQ. The CDR3 coding sequence is TGCGCCAGCAGCTTAGAGGCGGGGACGGCTAAGAATTCACCCCTCCACTTT. Translation gives CASSLEAGTAKNSPLHF. The variable domain in full, completed from reference TRBV5-1 and TRBJ1-6, reads KAGVTQTPRYLIKTRGQQVTLSCSPISGHRSVSWYQQTPGQGLQFLFEYFSETQRNKGNFPGRFSGRQFSNSRSEMNVSTLELGDSALYLCASSLEAGTAKNSPLHFGNGTRLTVT.

The chain joins TRBV30 to TRBJ2-7; 11 bases agree with TRBD1. The CDR3 runs 15 residues. Unmatched junction bases numbered 8, after V lost 3 bases and J lost 4 bases. Germline V gives CDR1 GTSNPN, CDR2 SVGIG (reference sequence). The CDR3 DNA reads as TGTGCCTGGAGCTCACCGGGACAGGGGGGATACGAGCAGTACTTC. Translation: CAWSSPGQGGYEQYF.

The gene calls are TRBV15 and TRBJ1-1, with 7 bases identical to TRBD1. The V gene end was trimmed by 1 base and the J gene end by 4 bases; junction bases not matched to a gene: 3. The CDR3 runs 14 residues. CDR1 and CDR2 (germline): LNHNV, YYDKDF (reference sequence). CDR3 sequence (DNA): TGTGCCACCAGCAGAGCAGGGGGGCCCACTGAAGCTTTCTTT. This codes for CATSRAGGPTEAFF.

The genes are TRBV29-1 and TRBJ2-3; 8 bases match TRBD2. V lost 1 base and J lost 2; bases outside the gene matches: 2. CDR3 length: 14 amino acids. Germline lookup yields CDR1 SQVTM and CDR2 ANQGSEA. The CDR3 region is CSVEGRGVTDTQYF. The CDR3 DNA reads TGCAGCGTTGAAGGGCGGGGGGTCACAGATACGCAGTATTTT.

The chain uses TRBV7-9 and TRBJ2-1; 10 bases are shared with TRBD1. This CDR3 is 16 amino acids long. V lost 5 bases and J lost 8; bases outside the gene matches: 12. CDR1 SEHNR and CDR2 FQNEAQ come from the germline V gene (reference sequence). The CDR3 sequence: CASSELGQGLGDEQFF. CDR3 DNA sequence: TGTGCCAGCAGCGAATTGGGACAGGGGCTAGGGGATGAGCAGTTCTTC.

This chain connects TRBV27 to TRBJ2-3; D perhaps matches TRBD2 (5 bases). This CDR3 contains 17 residues. The V end lost 4 bases, the J end lost 3 bases, and 20 bases lay between the germline ends. Germline V lookup: CDR1 MNHEY, CDR2 SMNVEV (reference sequence). The CDR3 DNA reads TGTGCCAGCAGTTCCCCTCGACCCTACAGAGGGACAGATACGCAGTATTTT. Its translation is CASSSPRPYRGTDTQYF.

The chain combines TRBV19 with TRBJ2-1; 9 nucleotides match TRBD2. The germline V gene encodes CDR1 LNHDA and CDR2 SQIVND (reference sequence). Trimming removed 5 bases from V and 5 bases from J; junction bases left unmatched: 7. This CDR3 region has 15 residues. In nucleotides, the CDR3 is TGTGCCAGTAGTCCAGCGGGGGGTTACCACAATGAGCAGTTCTTC. Protein product: CASSPAGGYHNEQFF.

The chain has TRBV6-4 and TRBJ2-1; D is perhaps TRBD2 (5 bases). This CDR3 spans 12 amino acids. From germline, CDR1 is MRHNA and CDR2 SNTAGT. Between the trimmed V and J ends, which lost 1 base and 9 bases, there was a span of 7 bases. The CDR3 DNA reads as TGTGCCAGCAGTGACTTGGGGAGTGAGCAGTTCTTC. It codes for CASSDLGSEQFF.

This chain links TRBV27 with TRBJ1-5; a weak D match, TRBD1 (5 bases). CDR1 MNHEY and CDR2 SMNVEV come from the germline V gene (reference sequence). This CDR3 comprises 13 residues. V dropped 6 bases and J dropped 3 bases, with 9 bases sitting between them. The CDR3 spells CASSGGPNQPQHF. Written as DNA, the CDR3 is TGTGCCAGCAGCGGGGGTCCCAATCAGCCCCAGCATTTT.

This clone was recorded once. This may be a read error, as it is one base from a much larger clone. At the DNA level, this CDR3 is encoded by other sequences in the same sample as well. The chain has TRBV27 and TRBJ1-2, with a tentative D call TRBD1 (5 bases). The CDR3 runs to 12 residues. Looked up from germline, CDR1 is MNHEY and CDR2 is SMNVEV (reference sequence). CDR3 in DNA: TGTGCCAGCAAGGGGCTGGGCTATGGCTACACTTTC. It encodes CASKGLGYGYTF.

For this clone: A clone one base away is much larger, so this may be a read error. The chain employs TRBV12-3 or TRBV12-4 and TRBJ1-1; D not certain. The V gene lost 1 base and the J gene lost 5 bases, with 5 bases spanning the gap. The CDR3 sequence is 12 residues long. CDR3 sequence (DNA): TGTGCCAGCAGTTTAGTCGGGACTGAAGCTTTCTTT. Amino acid sequence: CASSLVGTEAFF.

The rearrangement joins TRBV3-1 (or the pseudogene TRBV3-2) to TRBJ1-5; D is possibly TRBD1 (5 bases). The CDR3 has 15 residues. Germline V lookup: CDR1 LGHDT, CDR2 YNNKEL (reference sequence). V dropped 0 bases and J dropped 5 bases, with 11 bases sitting between them. Here the CDR3 reads CASSQDVGVHQPQHF. DNA for the CDR3: TGTGCCAGCAGCCAAGACGTAGGGGTCCATCAGCCCCAGCATTTT.

The CDR3 sequence: CATSRGQTDTQYF. The CDR3 nucleotides are TGTGCCACCAGCAGGGGACAGACAGATACGCAGTATTTT. J is TRBJ2-3 and V is TRBV15; 7 nucleotides align to TRBD1. Germline-derived CDR1 and CDR2 are LNHNV and YYDKDF (reference sequence). The length of the CDR3 is 13 residues. V shed 3 bases and J 3 bases; nucleotides not matched to a gene: 0.

In its sample, this clone was seen once. The V and J genes are TRBV7-2 and TRBJ2-5, with D maybe TRBD1 (7 bases). The CDR3 totals 15 residues. Germline loops: CDR1 SGHTA, CDR2 FQGNSA. Between the trimmed V and J ends, which lost 2 bases and 2 bases, there was a span of 12 bases. The CDR3 DNA sequence: TGTGCCAGCAGCTTAATGACAGGGAGGCAAGAGACCCAGTACTTC. It encodes CASSLMTGRQETQYF.

V gene TRBV6-4 combines with J gene TRBJ2-1; 8 nucleotides align to TRBD2. CDR3 length equals 15 residues. Germline values: CDR1 MRHNA, CDR2 SNTAGT. Losses at the gene ends were 4 bases for V and 7 bases for J; bases not matched to a gene: 9. In nucleotides, the CDR3 is TGTGCCAGCAGTGCTCGGTCCGGGGGGGGGAATGAGCAGTTCTTC. Protein product: CASSARSGGGNEQFF.

This chain joins TRBV7-9 and TRBJ2-7; tentatively, D is TRBD2 (5 bases). CDR3 size: 14 residues. Between the trimmed V and J ends, which lost 2 bases and 4 bases, there was a span of 12 bases. In germline, CDR1 is SEHNR, CDR2 FQNEAQ (reference sequence). CDR3 DNA sequence: TGTGCCAGCAGCTTATCCCCCCGGACTTACGAGCAGTACTTC. It encodes CASSLSPRTYEQYF.

The chain carries TRBV11-2 and TRBJ2-3; TRBD1 matches 9 bases. Germline CDR1 reads SGHAT; CDR2 reads FQNNGV. The CDR3 runs to 15 residues. V lost 5 bases to trimming and J lost 2 bases; unmatched junction nucleotides: 5. The CDR3, as DNA: TGTGCCAGCAGCACTCGGGACAGGGACACAGATACGCAGTATTTT. Its translation is CASSTRDRDTDTQYF.

This clone was detected a few times. Distinct nucleotide sequences in the sample also encode this CDR3. The chain joins TRBV27 to TRBJ2-3; D is unresolved. The V and J ends lost 0 bases and 1 base respectively, with 5 bases between them. The CDR3 spans 14 residues. Per germline, CDR1 MNHEY and CDR2 SMNVEV (reference sequence). Here the CDR3 reads CASSLSGGTDTQYF. CDR3 bases: TGTGCCAGCAGTTTATCGGGCGGCACAGATACGCAGTATTTT.

V gene TRBV5-1 combines with J gene TRBJ2-1, with a weak D call TRBD1 (8 bases). Germline V gives CDR1 SGHRS, CDR2 YFSETQ. Trimming pared 0 bases from V and 9 bases from J, leaving 16 bases between. CDR3 length: 15 residues. This CDR3 reads CASSLAAGGGGEQFF. The CDR3, as DNA: TGCGCCAGCAGCTTGGCGGCAGGGGGCGGGGGTGAGCAGTTCTTC.

The V gene is TRBV6-2 or TRBV6-3, the J gene TRBJ1-2; 7 nucleotides line up with TRBD1. Germline V lookup: CDR1 MNHEY, CDR2 SVGEGT. Unmatched junction bases numbered 7, after V lost 5 bases and J lost 1 base. This CDR3 has 15 amino acids. The chain's CDR3 is CASSALQGINYGYTF. The CDR3 DNA sequence: TGTGCCAGCAGTGCCTTACAGGGGATTAACTATGGCTACACCTTC.

This clone has a single count. The J gene is TRBJ1-2, the V gene TRBV29-1; no clear D. The CDR3 loop spans 14 amino acids. V was pared by 7 bases and J by 0 bases, with 15 bases between. CDR1 and CDR2 (germline): SQVTM, ANQGSEA. DNA of the CDR3: TGCAGCGCCCTCACCCGCTCGGCTAACTATGGCTACACCTTC. Amino acid sequence: CSALTRSANYGYTF. Using reference TRBV29-1 and TRBJ1-2 for the parts outside the CDR3, the full variable domain is SAVISQKPSRDICQRGTSLTIQCQVDSQVTMMFWYRQQPGQSLTLIATANQGSEATYESGFVIDKFPISRPNLTFSTLTVSNMSPEDSSIYLCSALTRSANYGYTFGSGTRLTVV.

The V gene is TRBV23-1, the J gene TRBJ1-1; D call uncertain. TRBV23-1 is an ORF for which the function is uncertain. The germline V and J ends were trimmed by 6 bases and 6 bases, with 8 bases remaining between them. The CDR3 is 11 residues long. The CDR3 DNA follows: TGCGCCAGCAGAGCACGGGCTGAAGCTTTCTTT. The encoded protein is CASRARAEAFF.

The chain combines TRBV6-1 with TRBJ1-6, with D possibly being TRBD1 (6 bases). CDR1 and CDR2 from the germline V gene are MNHNS and SASEGT. Trimming shortened V by 2 bases and J by 7 bases, and 9 bases separated the two germline ends. The CDR3 is made up of 14 amino acids. The CDR3 sequence: CASSEQGFNSPLHF. The CDR3 DNA reads TGTGCCAGCAGTGAACAGGGGTTCAATTCACCCCTCCACTTT.

The chain combines TRBV5-1 with TRBJ2-2; unclear D gene. Trimming took 4 bases from V and 0 from J, leaving 10 bases between them. Per germline, CDR1 SGHRS and CDR2 YFSETQ. The CDR3 is made up of 15 amino acids. CDR3 bases: TGCGCCAGCAGCGATACAGTGTCGAACACCGGGGAGCTGTTTTTT. This encodes CASSDTVSNTGELFF.

The chain recombines TRBV5-1 with TRBJ2-1; 9 bases match TRBD2. Germline loops: CDR1 SGHRS, CDR2 YFSETQ. V shed 4 bases, J shed 6 bases, and the junction held 8 bases outside the gene matches. The CDR3 covers 15 residues. CDR3 region: CASSPDSAGGNEQFF. Written as DNA, the CDR3 is TGCGCCAGCAGCCCAGACTCAGCGGGGGGCAATGAGCAGTTCTTC.